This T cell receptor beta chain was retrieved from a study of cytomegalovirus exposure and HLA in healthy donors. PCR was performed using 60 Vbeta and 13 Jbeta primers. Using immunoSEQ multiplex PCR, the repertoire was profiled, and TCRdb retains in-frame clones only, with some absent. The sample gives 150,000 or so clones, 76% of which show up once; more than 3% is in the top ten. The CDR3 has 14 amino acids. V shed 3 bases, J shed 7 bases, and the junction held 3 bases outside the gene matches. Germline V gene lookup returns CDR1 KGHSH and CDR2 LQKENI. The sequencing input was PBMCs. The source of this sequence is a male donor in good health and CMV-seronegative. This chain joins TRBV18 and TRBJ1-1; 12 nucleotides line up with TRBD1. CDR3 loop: CASSPGQGAVEAFF. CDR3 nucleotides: TGTGCCAGCTCACCGGGACAGGGGGCCGTTGAAGCTTTCTTT. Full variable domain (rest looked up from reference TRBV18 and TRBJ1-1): NAGVMQNPRHLVRRRGQEARLRCSPMKGHSHVYWYRQLPEEGLKFMVYLQKENIIDESGMPKERFSAEFPKEGPSILRIQQVVRGDSAAYFCASSPGQGAVEAFFGQGTRLTVV.